The rows below give T cell receptor beta chains drawn from one sample of a study of T cell changes during pregnancy in multiple sclerosis. TCRdb's copy holds only in-frame clones and misses some; the assay was immunoSEQ multiplex PCR. This sample has about 98,000 clones, with under 95% found just once. The material was peripheral blood, obtained after pregnancy. The receptors come from a female donor in good health, enrolled as a control in a pregnancy study. Both conserved end residues are part of each CDR3. The order of the fields is V gene, CDR3 protein.

v_call: TRBV28; cdr3_aa: CASSLSPTSYQETQYF
v_call: TRBV28; cdr3_aa: CASSSLAGGTEQYF
v_call: TRBV2; cdr3_aa: CASSGVVTSGGGYNEQFF
v_call: TRBV5-4; cdr3_aa: CARSTGGSSGANVLTF
v_call: TRBV2; cdr3_aa: CAIRDRDNSPLHF
v_call: TRBV19; cdr3_aa: CASSPGGRPNYGYTF
v_call: TRBV28; cdr3_aa: CASSLQGLSGNTIYF
v_call: TRBV5-1; cdr3_aa: CASSLVGLGVDTQYF
v_call: TRBV29-1; cdr3_aa: CSAGTGTYEQYF
v_call: TRBV7-9; cdr3_aa: CASLRGLGQFF
v_call: TRBV21-1; cdr3_aa: CASSKGGGQETQYF
v_call: TRBV14; cdr3_aa: CASSGAASAGELFF
v_call: TRBV29-1; cdr3_aa: CSVDYLTGTFITEAFF
v_call: TRBV7-9; cdr3_aa: CASSPRTFNTGELFF
v_call: TRBV28; cdr3_aa: CASSLDSNSPLHF
v_call: TRBV30; cdr3_aa: CAWSVGADQPQHF
v_call: TRBV27; cdr3_aa: CASSLWRGVSDTQYF
v_call: TRBV5-1; cdr3_aa: CASSATYEQYF
v_call: TRBV6-1; cdr3_aa: CASSDVVRSYSEQFF
v_call: TRBV6-5; cdr3_aa: CASSPHSPGSYEQYF
v_call: TRBV7-2; cdr3_aa: CASSQIPGSFYGYTF
v_call: TRBV29-1; cdr3_aa: CSVAATISPGQQTEAFF
v_call: TRBV6-1; cdr3_aa: CASKELEGGNIQYF